The 18 T cell receptor beta chains below come from one sample, sequenced in a study of T cell responses to AZD1222 COVID-19 vaccine. Generated by immunoSEQ multiplex PCR, the TCRdb table keeps only in-frame clones and is missing some. The table lists about 110,000 clones, around 90% of them singletons. This specimen consisted of peripheral blood, obtained 28 days after the second AZD1222 dose. The source of these receptors is an adult who received the AZD1222 COVID-19 vaccine.

This sequence joins TRBV2 and TRBJ2-2; D not resolved. V lost 4 bases to trimming and J lost 1 base, with 10 bases between them. Per germline, CDR1 SNHLY and CDR2 FYNNEI. The CDR3 has 15 amino acids. CDR3 sequence (DNA): TGTGCCAGCAGTGTCAGGACGGGGAACACCGGGGAGCTGTTTTTT. Protein: CASSVRTGNTGELFF.

The chain recombines TRBV10-3 with TRBJ2-1; 15 bases map to TRBD2. The CDR3 totals 15 residues. The V gene's germline CDR1 is ENHRY and CDR2 SYGVKD. V was pared by 6 bases and J by 9 bases, with 6 bases of the junction left unmatched. This CDR3 reads CAIRAPGLAGGEQFF. The CDR3 bases are TGTGCCATCAGAGCCCCGGGACTAGCGGGGGGTGAGCAGTTCTTC.

The genes are TRBV19 and TRBJ2-7; 7 bases are shared with TRBD2. CDR3 length equals 15 residues. Looked up from germline, CDR1 is LNHDA and CDR2 is SQIVND (reference sequence). Germline trimming cut 3 bases from V and 3 bases from J; bases unmatched to any gene: 8. CDR3 sequence reads: CASSIGEGLYYEQYF. Written as DNA, the CDR3 is TGTGCCAGTAGTATCGGGGAGGGGCTATACTACGAGCAGTACTTC.

This chain joins TRBV6-2 or TRBV6-3 and TRBJ2-1, with D possibly being TRBD1 (5 bases). The germline gives CDR1 MNHEY, CDR2 SVGEGT. V was pared by 4 bases and J by 7 bases, with 11 bases between. This CDR3 comprises 13 residues. The CDR3: CASSWGRWNEQFF. The DNA for the CDR3 is TGTGCCAGCAGTTGGGGCAGGTGGAATGAGCAGTTCTTC.

CDR3 sequence: CASAPGGYEQFF. The CDR3 nucleotides read TGTGCCAGCGCCCCCGGGGGGTATGAGCAGTTCTTC. V is TRBV6-6 and J is TRBJ2-1, with TRBD2 identical over 7 bases. The CDR3 is made up of 12 amino acids. With 8 bases clipped from V and 8 bases from J, the junction kept 6 bases outside the gene matches. The germline V gene has CDR1 MNHNY and CDR2 SVGAGI (reference sequence).

A single count supports this clone. The chain carries TRBV4-3 and TRBJ1-5; D is uncertain. With 1 base removed from V and 1 base from J, the gap between germline ends came to 8 bases. Germline CDR1 LGHNA, CDR2 YSLEER. The CDR3 runs 15 residues. The CDR3: CASSQVFMSNQPQHF. Here the CDR3 DNA reads TGCGCCAGCAGCCAAGTTTTTATGAGCAATCAGCCCCAGCATTTT.

The chain recombines TRBV19 with TRBJ1-5; D not certain. The V end lost 0 bases, the J end lost 7 bases, and 13 bases lay between the germline ends. This CDR3 comprises 15 residues. Germline CDR1 and CDR2: LNHDA and SQIVND (reference sequence). The CDR3 is CASSIDEEGRQPQHF. DNA of the CDR3: TGTGCCAGTAGTATAGATGAGGAAGGGAGACAGCCCCAGCATTTT.

The V and J genes are TRBV5-1 and TRBJ2-2; the match to TRBD1 covers 8 bases. From germline, CDR1 is SGHRS and CDR2 YFSETQ. The junction had 17 bases not matched to a gene; V was cut back by 3 bases and J by 4 bases. CDR3 length: 19 residues. This CDR3 is CASSSPGQGRLSSTGELFF. The CDR3 nucleotides are TGCGCCAGCAGCTCCCCAGGACAGGGAAGGCTCTCGAGCACCGGGGAGCTGTTTTTT.

This clone was recorded a few times. The chain has TRBV30 and TRBJ1-5; D is possibly TRBD1 (6 bases). Per the germline V gene, CDR1 is GTSNPN and CDR2 is SVGIG (reference sequence). Trimming pared 3 bases from V and 6 bases from J, leaving 9 bases between. The CDR3 extends over 12 amino acids. The CDR3 loop is CAWSIQGQPQHF. The CDR3 nucleotides read TGTGCCTGGAGCATACAGGGTCAGCCCCAGCATTTT.

CDR3 DNA sequence: TGTGCCAGTAGGCGGGACAGGGAAGCTTTCTTT. Residues: CASRRDREAFF. The rearrangement joins TRBV19 to TRBJ1-1, with 8 bases lining up with TRBD1. The CDR3 extends over 11 amino acids. V lost 6 bases and J lost 8; bases outside the gene matches: 2. Germline V lookup: CDR1 LNHDA, CDR2 SQIVND (reference sequence).

This clone has just a few counts. The V and J genes are TRBV4-3 and TRBJ2-7; D not certain. Germline lookup yields CDR1 LGHNA and CDR2 YSLEER. The germline V and J ends were trimmed by 0 bases and 0 bases, with 9 bases remaining between them. The CDR3 runs 15 residues. The CDR3 bases are TGCGCCAGCAGCCAAGATTGGGGTTTCTCCTACGAGCAGTACTTC. This codes for CASSQDWGFSYEQYF.

The chain combines TRBV5-4 with TRBJ2-2, with no clear D. From germline, CDR1 is SGHNT and CDR2 YYREEE (reference sequence). The CDR3 has 16 residues. V was trimmed by 0 bases and J by 0 bases, leaving 9 bases between them. The CDR3 loop is CASSLVWQPNTGELFF. CDR3 DNA: TGTGCCAGCAGCTTGGTATGGCAGCCGAACACCGGGGAGCTGTTTTTT. Based on the CDR3 plus reference TRBV5-4 and TRBJ2-2, the full variable domain is ETGVTQSPTHLIKTRGQQVTLRCSSQSGHNTVSWYQQALGQGPQFIFQYYREEENGRGNFPPRFSGLQFPNYSSELNVNALELDDSALYLCASSLVWQPNTGELFFGEGSRLTVL.

The V and J genes are TRBV6-5 and TRBJ2-5, with unresolved D. CDR3 length: 16 amino acids. V was clipped by 3 bases and J by 0 bases, with 14 bases between them. The germline gives CDR1 MNHEY, CDR2 SVGAGI. The CDR3 coding sequence is TGTGCCAGCAGTTATTGGGGATTGGGGAACCAAGAGACCCAGTACTTC. This sequence encodes CASSYWGLGNQETQYF.

For the CDR3, the DNA is TGTGCCAGCAGCCAAGATTGGAGGGGGGCTTTCTTT. It translates to CASSQDWRGAFF. This chain connects TRBV14 to TRBJ1-1; possible D gene TRBD1, 6 bases. V was cut by 0 bases and J by 11 bases, with 10 bases left in between. Germline V gene sequence: CDR1 SGHDN, CDR2 FVKESK. The CDR3 totals 12 residues.

The DNA of the CDR3 is TGTGCCGTCGGACTAGCGGTTCCCTACGAGCAGTACTTC. The encoded protein is CAVGLAVPYEQYF. The gene calls are TRBV2 and TRBJ2-7, with 10 bases that match TRBD2. CDR3 size: 13 residues. With V trimmed by 11 bases and J by 2 bases, 6 bases remained unmatched. Germline CDR1 SNHLY, CDR2 FYNNEI.

The chain is built from TRBV9 and TRBJ1-1, with D hard to call. With 0 bases removed from V and 5 bases from J, the gap between germline ends came to 11 bases. CDR3 length: 14 amino acids. Germline CDR1 SGDLS, CDR2 YYNGEE. The CDR3: CASSVDWAGTEAFF. The CDR3 DNA sequence: TGTGCCAGCAGCGTAGATTGGGCTGGGACTGAAGCTTTCTTT.

The J gene is TRBJ1-5, the V gene TRBV6-5; D remains unclear. CDR3 size: 14 residues. Trimming cost V 0 bases and J 6 bases, with 9 bases left between them. Per germline, CDR1 MNHEY and CDR2 SVGAGI. The CDR3 DNA reads as TGTGCCAGCAGTTACTCGAATCTCGGTCAGCCCCAGCATTTT. Its translation: CASSYSNLGQPQHF.

V usage is TRBV7-2 and J usage is TRBJ2-1, with a weak D call TRBD2 (6 bases). The CDR3 contains 16 residues. Trimming stripped 1 base from V and 4 bases from J, with 14 bases between. Germline V gene data show CDR1 as SGHTA and CDR2 as FQGNSA. The CDR3: CASSLGGGVLYNEQFF. The CDR3 DNA is TGTGCCAGCAGCTTAGGAGGCGGGGTTTTATACAATGAGCAGTTCTTC.